Following are 18 T cell receptor beta chains from one sample sequenced in a study of CD8 T cells in ankylosing spondylitis. Overall study results and limits: Blood from ankylosing spondylitis patients appeared to carry a characteristic eight-variant TCR beta motif.

TCRdb re-analysed the 5' RACE reads in MiXCR, keeping a single row per CDR3 protein. The table includes 100,000 to 150,000 distinct CDR3 sequences, about 15% detected once. The antigens these receptors bind are not known. The sample comprised blood, either unsorted or a sorted T cell fraction (not recorded which). The receptors originated from a male donor with ankylosing spondylitis.

This clonotype was counted only a few times. The chain uses TRBV20-1 and TRBJ2-1; 10 bases are a match to TRBD2. The V and J ends lost 0 bases and 3 bases, in that order; junction bases with no gene match: 5. CDR3 length: 16 residues. Germline V gene data show CDR1 as DFQATT and CDR2 as SNEGSKA (reference sequence). CDR3 in amino acids: CSARDPRTSGYNEQFF. The CDR3 nucleotides are TGCAGTGCTAGAGATCCAAGGACTAGCGGCTACAATGAGCAGTTCTTC.

This clonotype occurred a few times. The chain employs TRBV9 and TRBJ2-7; 7 nucleotides line up with TRBD1. The CDR3 loop spans 15 amino acids. Trimming removed 0 bases from V and 2 bases from J; junction bases left unmatched: 5. Germline V gene sequence: CDR1 SGDLS, CDR2 YYNGEE. The CDR3 loop reads CASSVEQGMAYEQYF. Written as DNA, the CDR3 is TGTGCCAGCAGCGTAGAACAGGGGATGGCCTACGAGCAGTACTTC.

The CDR3, as DNA: TGTGCCATCAGTGATGGGACCGATAGCAATCAGCCCCAGCATTTT. It is translated as CAISDGTDSNQPQHF. The genes are TRBV10-3 and TRBJ1-5, with TRBD1 as a possible D gene (5 bases). Germline V gene sequence: CDR1 ENHRY, CDR2 SYGVKD. The length of the CDR3 is 15 residues. Trimming took off 3 bases at V and 0 bases at J, with 9 bases between the two ends.

The CDR3, as DNA: TGCAGCGTTGAAAGAAGGGGTAACTATGGCTACACCTTC. Translation: CSVERRGNYGYTF. V usage is TRBV29-1 and J usage is TRBJ1-2, with D perhaps TRBD1 (5 bases). Germline CDR1 is SQVTM and CDR2 is ANQGSEA. There are 13 residues in the CDR3. Trimming cost V 2 bases and J 1 base, with 8 bases left between them.

This clonotype was recorded at least ten times. The chain uses TRBV4-1 and TRBJ2-1, with 13 nucleotides matching TRBD2. The V gene's germline CDR1 is MGHRA and CDR2 YSYEKL. CDR3 length equals 14 residues. The J segment lost 10 bases and the V segment lost 4 bases, leaving 4 bases of the junction unmatched. Written as DNA, the CDR3 is TGCGCCAGCAGCCCGGGGACTAGCGGGAAAGAGCAGTTCTTC. Protein: CASSPGTSGKEQFF.

Details on this clonotype: A read error may produce the germline difference seen at one junction end. The chain is built from TRBV7-7 and TRBJ2-3; D might be TRBD2 (6 bases). Per germline, CDR1 SSHAT and CDR2 FNYEAQ (reference sequence). The CDR3 sequence is 16 residues long. The CDR3 here is CASSPTGLWGTDTQYF. CDR3 DNA sequence: TGTGCTAGCAGCCCGACGGGACTTTGGGGCACAGATACGCAGTATTTT.

This chain connects TRBV9 to TRBJ1-5, with 8 positions matching TRBD1. Germline loops: CDR1 SGDLS, CDR2 YYNGEE. Germline trimming cut 4 bases from V and 3 bases from J; bases unmatched to any gene: 3. The CDR3 length is 14 residues. DNA for the CDR3: TGTGCCAGCAGCTTGACAGGGGTCAATCAGCCCCAGCATTTT. It encodes CASSLTGVNQPQHF.

This chain connects TRBV27 to TRBJ2-3, with a possible D match to TRBD2 (6 bases). The CDR3 runs to 15 residues. Deletions cut 4 bases from V and 2 bases from J, with 13 bases between. Germline lookup yields CDR1 MNHEY and CDR2 SMNVEV (reference sequence). For the CDR3, the DNA is TGTGCCAGCAGTTGGACCCGGGAGTTCACAGATACGCAGTATTTT. Translated: CASSWTREFTDTQYF.

The chain uses TRBV6-2 or TRBV6-3 and TRBJ1-1; 7 positions match TRBD1. Trimming at V came to 2 bases and at J to 5 bases, leaving 11 bases not matched to a gene. CDR1 and CDR2 from the germline V gene are MNHEY and SVGEGT. The CDR3 loop spans 16 amino acids. CDR3 residues: CASSYPVGDRRTEAFF. The CDR3 nucleotides read TGTGCCAGCAGTTACCCGGTGGGGGACAGAAGGACTGAAGCTTTCTTT.

This clonotype has a handful of counts. V usage is TRBV27 and J usage is TRBJ1-6; D is ambiguous. Trimming pared 1 base from V and 0 bases from J, leaving 16 bases between. This CDR3 has 19 residues. Germline lookup yields CDR1 MNHEY and CDR2 SMNVEV (reference sequence). As DNA, the CDR3 is TGTGCCAGCAGTTTATTTGTGGAGGCGGCAAGCTCCTATAATTCACCCCTCCACTTT. Translated, it gives CASSLFVEAASSYNSPLHF.

A word on this clonotype: The junction departs from the called germline gene at one end, perhaps through a read error. This chain links TRBV7-9 with TRBJ2-2; D is perhaps TRBD1 (5 bases). Per the germline V gene, CDR1 is SEHNR and CDR2 is FQNEAQ (reference sequence). CDR3 length: 16 amino acids. The CDR3, as DNA: TGTGCCAGCAGCGGGCAGGGTTGGTCGAAGACCGGGGAGCTGTTTTTT. Translation: CASSGQGWSKTGELFF.

V usage is TRBV7-9 and J usage is TRBJ2-1; TRBD2 aligns across 14 bases. J lost 9 bases, V lost 8 bases, and 3 bases had no gene match. Germline-derived CDR1 and CDR2 are SEHNR and FQNEAQ (reference sequence). CDR3 length equals 13 residues. The CDR3 here is CASGTSGRSEQFF. In DNA, the CDR3 is TGTGCCAGCGGGACTAGCGGGAGAAGTGAGCAGTTCTTC.

V gene TRBV4-2 combines with J gene TRBJ2-3, with D hard to call. With 4 bases removed from V and 14 bases from J, the gap between germline ends came to 16 bases. Germline V lookup: CDR1 LGHNA, CDR2 YNFKEQ. The CDR3 has 12 amino acids. CDR3 DNA: TGTGCCAGCAGCCCCGGCGGCCATACCAGGTATTTT. It codes for CASSPGGHTRYF.

This clonotype was observed many times. The chain recombines TRBV2 with TRBJ1-2; 8 bases match TRBD1. The germline V gene encodes CDR1 SNHLY and CDR2 FYNNEI. This CDR3 region has 14 residues. V trimming: 7 bases; J trimming: 7 bases; junction bases outside the gene matches: 11. The CDR3 here is CASNIRQGSRGYTF. The CDR3 DNA is TGTGCCAGCAATATAAGACAGGGGAGCCGTGGCTACACCTTC.

V is TRBV27 and J is TRBJ2-7, with 10 bases lining up with TRBD2. This CDR3 region has 15 residues. J gave up 2 bases and V 5 bases, and 6 bases lay outside the gene matches. Germline CDR1 reads MNHEY; CDR2 reads SMNVEV (reference sequence). The CDR3: CASSPGTSVAYEQYF. Here the CDR3 DNA reads TGTGCCAGCAGTCCAGGGACTAGCGTAGCCTACGAGCAGTACTTC.

This rearrangement joins TRBV11-3 to TRBJ2-1, with D hard to call. The CDR3 is made up of 16 amino acids. Germline V gene data show CDR1 as SGHNT and CDR2 as YENEEA. V lost 0 bases, J lost 4 bases, and 13 bases lay in between. The CDR3 DNA follows: TGTGCCAGCAGCTTAGATGTAGACGAGTTTTACAATGAGCAGTTCTTC. Residues: CASSLDVDEFYNEQFF.

This clonotype was seen only a few times. This chain connects TRBV6-1 to TRBJ1-4; TRBD1 matches at 7 bases. V dropped 6 bases and J dropped 4; count of bases not matched to a gene: 8. The germline V gene encodes CDR1 MNHNS and CDR2 SASEGT. The CDR3 covers 15 residues. The CDR3: CASRPPGQLNEKLFF. DNA of the CDR3: TGTGCCAGCAGACCACCGGGACAGCTTAATGAAAAACTGTTTTTT.

This clonotype was recorded a few times. The V and J genes are TRBV24-1 and TRBJ1-5; the D gene is possibly TRBD1 (6 bases). CDR1 is KGHDR, CDR2 SFDVKD, per germline. The germline V and J ends were trimmed by 7 bases and 0 bases, with 9 bases remaining between them. This CDR3 region has 14 residues. CDR3 sequence reads: CATSQGHSNQPQHF. In DNA, the CDR3 is TGTGCCACCAGCCAGGGGCATAGCAATCAGCCCCAGCATTTT.